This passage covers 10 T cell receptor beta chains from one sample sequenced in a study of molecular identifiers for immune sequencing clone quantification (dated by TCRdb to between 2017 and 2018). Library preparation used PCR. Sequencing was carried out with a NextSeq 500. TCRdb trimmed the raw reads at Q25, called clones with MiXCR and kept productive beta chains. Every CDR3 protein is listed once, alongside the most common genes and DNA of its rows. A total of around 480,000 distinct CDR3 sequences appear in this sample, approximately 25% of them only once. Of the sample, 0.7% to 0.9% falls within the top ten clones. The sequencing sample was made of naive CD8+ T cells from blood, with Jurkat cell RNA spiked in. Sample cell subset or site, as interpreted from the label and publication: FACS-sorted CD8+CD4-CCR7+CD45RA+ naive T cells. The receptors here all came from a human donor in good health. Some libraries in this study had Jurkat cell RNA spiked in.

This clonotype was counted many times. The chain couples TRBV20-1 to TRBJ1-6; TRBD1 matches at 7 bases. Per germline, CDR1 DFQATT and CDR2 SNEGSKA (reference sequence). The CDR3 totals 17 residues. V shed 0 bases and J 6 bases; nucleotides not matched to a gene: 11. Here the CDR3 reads CSARDSGTASFNSPLHF. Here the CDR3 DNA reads TGCAGTGCTAGAGACTCCGGGACAGCTAGTTTTAATTCACCCCTCCACTTT.

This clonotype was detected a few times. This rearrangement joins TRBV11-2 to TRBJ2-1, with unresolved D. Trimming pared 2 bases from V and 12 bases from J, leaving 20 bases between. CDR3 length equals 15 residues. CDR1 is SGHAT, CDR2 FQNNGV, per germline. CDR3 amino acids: CASSLTRIDLDGQFF. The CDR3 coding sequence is TGTGCCAGCAGCTTAACTCGGATCGACCTAGATGGGCAGTTCTTC.

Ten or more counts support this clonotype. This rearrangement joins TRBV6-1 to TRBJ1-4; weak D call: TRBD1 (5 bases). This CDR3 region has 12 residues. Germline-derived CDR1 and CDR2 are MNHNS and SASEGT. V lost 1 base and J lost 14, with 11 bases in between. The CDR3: CASSEDLPGLFF. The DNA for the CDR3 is TGTGCCAGCAGTGAAGATCTACCAGGGCTGTTTTTT.

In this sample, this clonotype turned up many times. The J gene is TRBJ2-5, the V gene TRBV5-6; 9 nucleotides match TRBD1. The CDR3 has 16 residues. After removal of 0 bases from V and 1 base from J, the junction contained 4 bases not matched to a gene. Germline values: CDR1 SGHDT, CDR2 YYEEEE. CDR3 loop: CASSLAWTGAQETQYF. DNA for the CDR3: TGTGCCAGCAGCTTGGCTTGGACAGGGGCCCAAGAGACCCAGTACTTC.

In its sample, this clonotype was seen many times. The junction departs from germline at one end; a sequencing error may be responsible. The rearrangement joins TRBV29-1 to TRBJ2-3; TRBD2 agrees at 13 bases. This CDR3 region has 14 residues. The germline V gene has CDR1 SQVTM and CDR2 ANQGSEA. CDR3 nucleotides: TGCAGCGTTGAGGAAATCTGGACTAGCGGGGGAATTATGTTT. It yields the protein CSVEEIWTSGGIMF.

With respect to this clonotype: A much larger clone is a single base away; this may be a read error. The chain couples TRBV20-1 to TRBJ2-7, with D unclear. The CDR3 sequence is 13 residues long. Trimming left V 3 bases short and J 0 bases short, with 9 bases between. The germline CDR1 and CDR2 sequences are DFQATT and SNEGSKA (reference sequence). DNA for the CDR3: TGCAGTGCTAGGCGGCCGTACTCCTACGAGCAGTACTTC. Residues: CSARRPYSYEQYF.

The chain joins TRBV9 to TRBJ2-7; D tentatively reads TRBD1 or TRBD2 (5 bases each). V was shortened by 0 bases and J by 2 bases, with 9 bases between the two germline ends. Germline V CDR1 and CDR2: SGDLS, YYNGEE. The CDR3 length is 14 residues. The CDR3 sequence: CASSVGGTPYEQYF. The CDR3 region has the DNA TGTGCCAGCAGCGTAGGGGGGACCCCCTACGAGCAGTACTTC.

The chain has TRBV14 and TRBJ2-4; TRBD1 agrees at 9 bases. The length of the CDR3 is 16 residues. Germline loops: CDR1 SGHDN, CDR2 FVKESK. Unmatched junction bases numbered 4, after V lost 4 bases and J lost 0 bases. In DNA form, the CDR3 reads TGTGCCAGCAGCCCCGGGACAGGGTCAGCCAAAAACATTCAGTACTTC. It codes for CASSPGTGSAKNIQYF. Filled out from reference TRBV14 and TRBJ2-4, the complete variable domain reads EAGVTQFPSHSVIEKGQTVTLRCDPISGHDNLYWYRRVMGKEIKFLLHFVKESKQDESGMPNNRFLAERTGGTYSTLKVQPAELEDSGVYFCASSPGTGSAKNIQYFGAGTRLSVL.

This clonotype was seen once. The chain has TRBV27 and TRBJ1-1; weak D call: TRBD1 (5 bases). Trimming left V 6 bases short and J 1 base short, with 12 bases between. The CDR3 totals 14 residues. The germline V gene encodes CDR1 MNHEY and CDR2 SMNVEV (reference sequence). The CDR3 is CASRLTGGNTEAFF. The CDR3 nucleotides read TGTGCCAGCAGATTAACTGGGGGGAACACTGAAGCTTTCTTT.

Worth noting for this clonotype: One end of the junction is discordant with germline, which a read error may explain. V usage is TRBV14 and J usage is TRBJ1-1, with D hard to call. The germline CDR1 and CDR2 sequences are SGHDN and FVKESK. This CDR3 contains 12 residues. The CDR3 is CASSLENTAAFF. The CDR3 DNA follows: TGTGCCAGCAGTCTCGAGAACACTGCAGCTTTCTTT.